Listed here are 5 T cell receptor beta chains from one sample, sequenced in a study of blood T cell repertoires in COVID-19. Only in-frame clones appear in the TCRdb table, and some are missing; sequencing was by immunoSEQ multiplex PCR. The table records roughly 250,000 clones, 70% to 85% of them present only once. Sequenced material: peripheral blood. The receptors originated from a woman older than 75 with acute or convalescent COVID-19.

This chain links TRBV3-1 (or the pseudogene TRBV3-2) with TRBJ1-1, with D possibly matching TRBD1 (5 bases). CDR1 LGHDT and CDR2 YNNKEL come from the germline V gene (reference sequence). The V gene lost 1 base and the J gene lost 5 bases, with 14 bases spanning the gap. The CDR3 runs to 15 residues. The CDR3 bases are TGTGCCAGCAGCCAAGGGGGTTCAGGGAAGACTGAAGCTTTCTTT. Residues: CASSQGGSGKTEAFF.

J is TRBJ1-5 and V is TRBV7-9; D gene ambiguous. Germline V lookup: CDR1 SEHNR, CDR2 FQNEAQ (reference sequence). CDR3 length equals 13 residues. V lost 2 bases and J 5 bases, leaving 7 bases between the germline ends. The DNA of the CDR3 is TGTGCCAGCAGCTTAAGCGGGGATCAGCCCCAGCATTTT. Translating it yields CASSLSGDQPQHF.

The chain links TRBV19 to TRBJ2-7, with D maybe TRBD2 (5 bases). V lost 5 bases and J 4 bases, leaving 6 bases between the germline ends. Germline V gene sequence: CDR1 LNHDA, CDR2 SQIVND (reference sequence). The CDR3 loop spans 11 amino acids. In DNA form, the CDR3 reads TGTGCCAGTAGTCGAGGGTACGAGCAGTACTTC. This gives the protein CASSRGYEQYF.

V and J are TRBV28 and TRBJ1-2; D possibly corresponds to TRBD1 (6 bases). The CDR3 is made up of 12 amino acids. V lost 2 bases, J lost 8 bases, and 9 bases lay in between. Per the germline V gene, CDR1 is MDHEN and CDR2 is SYDVKM. The CDR3 loop is CASSLQGRGYTF. The CDR3 nucleotides are TGTGCCAGCAGTTTACAGGGGCGAGGCTACACCTTC.

V is TRBV18 and J is TRBJ1-2; TRBD1 is a possible D gene (5 bases). Germline CDR1 reads KGHSH; CDR2 reads LQKENI. This CDR3 is built from 16 residues. Trimming cost V 2 bases and J 7 bases, with 20 bases left between them. The CDR3 DNA sequence: TGTGCCAGCTCACCAAACCTGGCGGGGCCTCCGGGTGGCTACACCTTC. Amino acid sequence: CASSPNLAGPPGGYTF.